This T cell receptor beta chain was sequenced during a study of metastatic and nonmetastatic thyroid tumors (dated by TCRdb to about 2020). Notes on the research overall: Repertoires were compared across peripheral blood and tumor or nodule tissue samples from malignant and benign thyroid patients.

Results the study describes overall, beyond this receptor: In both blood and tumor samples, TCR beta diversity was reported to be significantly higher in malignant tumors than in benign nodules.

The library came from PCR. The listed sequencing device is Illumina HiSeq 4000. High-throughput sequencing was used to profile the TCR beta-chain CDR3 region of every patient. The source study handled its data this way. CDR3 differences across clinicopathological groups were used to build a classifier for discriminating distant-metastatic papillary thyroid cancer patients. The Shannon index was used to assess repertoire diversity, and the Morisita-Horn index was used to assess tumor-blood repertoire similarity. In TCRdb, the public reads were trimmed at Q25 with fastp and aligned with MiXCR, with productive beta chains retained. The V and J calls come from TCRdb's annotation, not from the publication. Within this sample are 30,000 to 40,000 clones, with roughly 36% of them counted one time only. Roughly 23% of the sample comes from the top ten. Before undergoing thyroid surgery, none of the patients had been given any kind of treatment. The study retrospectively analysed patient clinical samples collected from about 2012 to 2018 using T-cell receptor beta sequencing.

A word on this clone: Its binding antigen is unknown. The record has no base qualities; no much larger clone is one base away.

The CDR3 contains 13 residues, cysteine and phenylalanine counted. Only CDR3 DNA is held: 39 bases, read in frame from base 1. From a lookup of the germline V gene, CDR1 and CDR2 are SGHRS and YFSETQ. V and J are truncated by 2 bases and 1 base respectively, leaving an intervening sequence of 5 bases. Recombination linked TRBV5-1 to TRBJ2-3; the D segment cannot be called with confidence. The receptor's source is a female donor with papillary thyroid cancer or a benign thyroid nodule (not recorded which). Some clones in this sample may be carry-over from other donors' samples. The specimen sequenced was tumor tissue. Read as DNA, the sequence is TGCGCCAGCAGCTTTCAGGGCACAGATACGCAGTATTTT. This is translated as CASSFQGTDTQYF.